This T cell receptor (beta chain) emerged from a study of beta chain features in type 1 diabetes. General study points: Among patients with Type 1 diabetes, TCRB CDR3s were moderately but significantly shorter in every one of the four CD4+ subsets. A potential influence of HLA type upon TCRB rearrangement remained unresolved herein.

Remarks on this clone: The antigen remains undetermined. The sample contains more than one DNA sequence encoding this CDR3.

Only one heparinised blood draw was taken per donor, and its volume averaged approximately 0.11 L. Sorted CD4+ subsets: naive, central memory, regulatory, stem cell-like memory (CD45RO/CCR7/CD25/CD127/CD95/CD27 panel). As every portion of the isolated RNA was reverse transcribed, the sequencing read expressed TCRB transcripts. Profiled with immunoSEQ multiplex PCR; TCRdb holds only in-frame clones, not every one. The table shows approximately 260,000 clones, with about a fifth occurring only once. V shed 5 bases and J shed 1 base, with 11 bases lying between them. This CDR3 region has 14 residues. Germline assignment: CDR1 SEHNR and CDR2 FQNEAQ (reference sequence).

The clonotype comes from a middle-aged woman with type 1 diabetes. The chain uses TRBV7-9 and TRBJ1-1; D possibly corresponds to TRBD1 (6 bases). The sample consisted of naive CD4+ T cells from blood. CDR3: CASSVGQSNTEAFF. In nucleotides, the CDR3 is TGTGCCAGCAGCGTTGGACAGTCGAACACTGAAGCTTTCTTT.